Each of the 27 T cell receptor beta chains below was sequenced from the same sample in a study of T cell repertoires in cytomegalovirus infection. TCRdb analysed the reads with MiXCR anew, one entry per CDR3 protein. Among roughly 230,000 distinct CDR3 sequences listed, approximately 17% were seen once. The source material was CD8+ T cells from PBMCs. These receptors originate from a human donor in good health (CMV status not recorded). Some clones in this sample may be carry-over from other donors' samples.

This rearrangement joins TRBV20-1 to TRBJ1-2; TRBD1 agrees at 7 bases. CDR3 size: 12 residues. CDR1 is DFQATT, CDR2 SNEGSKA, per germline (reference sequence). V lost 6 bases, J lost 5 bases, and 6 bases stayed unmatched. The CDR3 here is CSALGTVYGYTF. The CDR3 DNA reads TGCAGTGCCCTAGGGACAGTTTATGGCTACACCTTC.

The chain joins TRBV7-9 to TRBJ2-5; D is uncertain. The V gene's germline CDR1 is SEHNR and CDR2 FQNEAQ (reference sequence). The CDR3 length is 12 residues. The V end lost 4 bases, the J end lost 5 bases, and 8 bases lay between the germline ends. CDR3 nucleotides: TGTGCCAGCAGCTCCGCCATGGAGACCCAGTACTTC. Protein: CASSSAMETQYF.

The chain carries TRBV5-5 and TRBJ2-7; D unclear. This CDR3 is 15 amino acids long. Trimming took off 0 bases at V and 0 bases at J, with 10 bases between the two ends. In germline, CDR1 is SGHKS, CDR2 YYEKEE (reference sequence). Here the CDR3 reads CASSLEDELSYEQYF. CDR3 sequence (DNA): TGTGCCAGCAGCTTGGAGGACGAACTCTCCTACGAGCAGTACTTC.

As for this clonotype: This is likely an artifact of a read error, given a far larger clone one base away. The CDR3 here is CARSLGVGEQYF. CDR3 DNA sequence: TGTGCCAGGAGCTTAGGAGTGGGGGAGCAGTACTTC. This sequence joins TRBV7-8 and TRBJ2-7; D remains unclear. Germline assignment: CDR1 SGHVS and CDR2 FQNEAQ. CDR3 length: 12 amino acids.

This clonotype was observed at least ten times. The CDR3 coding sequence is TGTGCCAGCGTTACAGGGTGGAACACTGAAGCTTTCTTT. It translates to CASVTGWNTEAFF. This chain connects TRBV6-6 to TRBJ1-1; the D gene is possibly TRBD1 (6 bases). Germline loops: CDR1 MNHNY, CDR2 SVGAGI (reference sequence). With 8 bases removed from V and 1 base from J, the gap between germline ends came to 11 bases. The CDR3 is 13 residues long.

There are many counts of this clonotype. V is TRBV7-9 and J is TRBJ2-7; no clear D gene. The CDR3 is 13 residues long. The germline gives CDR1 SEHNR, CDR2 FQNEAQ (reference sequence). V lost 4 bases to trimming and J lost 4 bases, with 11 bases between them. CDR3 amino acids: CASSSPLSYEQYF. Here the CDR3 DNA reads TGTGCCAGCAGCTCCCCTCTTAGTTACGAGCAGTACTTC.

This clonotype was counted a few times. In nucleotides, the CDR3 is TGTGCCAGCAGCTGGGACAGGGGGACAGGGGACGAGCAGTACTTC. Translated, it gives CASSWDRGTGDEQYF. The gene calls are TRBV28 and TRBJ2-7; 11 nucleotides agree with TRBD1. Losses at the gene ends were 6 bases for V and 5 bases for J; bases not matched to a gene: 9. From germline, CDR1 is MDHEN and CDR2 SYDVKM. The CDR3 has 15 residues.

This clonotype was seen ten or more times. V usage is TRBV7-2 and J usage is TRBJ2-1; tentatively, D is TRBD1 or TRBD2 (5 bases each). The germline CDR1 and CDR2 sequences are SGHTA and FQGNSA. Trimming stripped 1 base from V and 6 bases from J, with 19 bases between. CDR3 length: 17 amino acids. The CDR3 protein is CASSLGVGGFGGNEQFF. The CDR3 nucleotides read TGTGCCAGCAGCTTAGGCGTTGGGGGTTTTGGGGGCAATGAGCAGTTCTTC.

The chain uses TRBV2 and TRBJ1-4; D is unresolved. The germline gives CDR1 SNHLY, CDR2 FYNNEI. V lost 5 bases and J lost 4, with 14 bases in between. The CDR3 extends over 15 amino acids. The CDR3 region is CASSYTVAVNEKLFF. The CDR3 DNA reads as TGTGCCAGCAGTTACACAGTCGCGGTTAATGAAAAACTGTTTTTT.

The genes are TRBV14 and TRBJ1-2, with 7 bases that match TRBD1. V gave up 5 bases and J gave up 2 bases; unmatched junction bases: 2. CDR3 length: 13 residues. Germline CDR1 reads SGHDN; CDR2 reads FVKESK. Written as DNA, the CDR3 is TGTGCCAGCAGCGGGACAGCGAACTATGGCTACACCTTC. Encoded protein: CASSGTANYGYTF.

This clonotype has at least ten counts. CDR3 sequence reads: CASSSEWGNEQFF. The CDR3 DNA is TGTGCCAGCAGCTCTGAATGGGGGAATGAGCAGTTCTTC. V is TRBV7-6 and J is TRBJ2-1; D assignment may be TRBD1 or TRBD2 (5 bases each). Germline assignment: CDR1 SGHVS and CDR2 FNYEAQ. The CDR3 runs 13 residues. V was shortened by 4 bases and J by 7 bases, with 11 bases between the two germline ends.

This clonotype showed up just a few times. The V call is TRBV27, the J call TRBJ1-2; no clear D gene. Germline-derived CDR1 and CDR2 are MNHEY and SMNVEV (reference sequence). The CDR3 contains 13 residues. The germline V and J ends were trimmed by 0 bases and 6 bases, with 8 bases remaining between them. This chain's CDR3 is CASSLSSEDGYTF. CDR3 nucleotides: TGTGCCAGCAGTTTATCCTCCGAGGATGGCTACACCTTC.

The table lists this clonotype with many counts. The genes are TRBV6-2 or TRBV6-3 and TRBJ1-1; D call uncertain. Germline V gives CDR1 MNHEY, CDR2 SVGEGT. V was trimmed by 6 bases and J by 1 base, leaving 9 bases between them. The CDR3 consists of 13 residues. In DNA form, the CDR3 reads TGTGCCAGCAGGTACACATCGAACACTGAAGCTTTCTTT. Amino acids: CASRYTSNTEAFF.

This chain connects TRBV4-1 to TRBJ1-4; 7 positions match TRBD1. Trimming cost V 2 bases and J 8 bases; bases outside gene matches: 8. Germline V gene lookup returns CDR1 MGHRA and CDR2 YSYEKL. The length of the CDR3 is 15 residues. The CDR3: CASSQSSRGREKLFF. In nucleotides, the CDR3 is TGCGCCAGCAGCCAATCATCCAGGGGGAGGGAAAAACTGTTTTTT.

This clonotype turned up a few times. The V and J genes are TRBV19 and TRBJ1-1; D is undetermined. Trimming removed 3 bases at V and 2 bases at J, with 7 bases between. Germline V gene lookup returns CDR1 LNHDA and CDR2 SQIVND (reference sequence). This CDR3 is built from 13 residues. The CDR3, as DNA: TGTGCCAGTAGTATCGGGGATAACACTGAAGCTTTCTTT. Translating it yields CASSIGDNTEAFF.

This clonotype occurred a few times. The chain uses TRBV13 and TRBJ2-5; D perhaps matches TRBD1 (5 bases). The V gene lost 5 bases and the J gene lost 7 bases, with 17 bases spanning the gap. This CDR3 spans 14 amino acids. Per germline, CDR1 PRHDT and CDR2 FYEKMQ (reference sequence). The CDR3: CASSQGPIRGTQYF. The CDR3 DNA sequence: TGTGCCAGCAGCCAGGGTCCCATTCGCGGGACCCAGTACTTC.

The sample holds a few counts of this clonotype. This chain uses TRBV28 with TRBJ2-1; D tentatively fits TRBD1 or TRBD2 (5 bases each). The CDR3 has 15 amino acids. The V end was cut by 5 bases, the J end by 8 bases, with 19 bases between. Germline V gene data show CDR1 as MDHEN and CDR2 as SYDVKM. CDR3 protein: CASSPGPGRLHEQFF. The CDR3 coding sequence is TGTGCCAGCAGTCCGGGCCCGGGGCGGCTCCATGAGCAGTTCTTC. The full variable domain, its missing parts supplied by reference TRBV28 and TRBJ2-1, is DVKVTQSSRYLVKRTGEKVFLECVQDMDHENMFWYRQDPGLGLRLIYFSYDVKMKEKGDIPEGYSVSREKKERFSLILESASTNQTSMYLCASSPGPGRLHEQFFGPGTRLTVL.

This clonotype was counted at least ten times. The V and J genes are TRBV19 and TRBJ1-2, with 8 bases identical to TRBD1. Germline V gene data show CDR1 as LNHDA and CDR2 as SQIVND (reference sequence). This CDR3 has 15 amino acids. Losses at the gene ends were 5 bases for V and 2 bases for J; bases not matched to a gene: 7. CDR3: CASSPWDRLNYGYTF. DNA of the CDR3: TGTGCCAGTAGTCCGTGGGACAGGCTAAACTATGGCTACACCTTC.

The chain recombines TRBV2 with TRBJ1-1; no reliable D call. Trimming removed 1 base from V and 6 bases from J, with 9 bases in between. Per the germline V gene, CDR1 is SNHLY and CDR2 is FYNNEI. The CDR3 covers 13 residues. CDR3 sequence (DNA): TGTGCCAGCAGTGAAGGGGCCAGCGCTGAAGCTTTCTTT. This sequence encodes CASSEGASAEAFF.

The J gene is TRBJ2-7, the V gene TRBV7-6, with TRBD1 matching 7 bases. This CDR3 is 15 amino acids long. The ends lost 1 base at V and 4 bases at J; junction bases unmatched: 7. Per germline, CDR1 SGHVS and CDR2 FNYEAQ. In DNA, the CDR3 is TGTGCCAGCAGCTTAGGACCCCAACAGGGGTACGAGCAGTACTTC. Translated, it gives CASSLGPQQGYEQYF.

The rearrangement links TRBV12-3 or TRBV12-4 to TRBJ2-3; 8 bases align to TRBD1. The CDR3 has 16 residues. Trimming at V came to 3 bases and at J to 2 bases, leaving 7 bases not matched to a gene. The CDR3 here is CASSFSGQGFTDTQYF. The CDR3 DNA is TGTGCCAGCAGTTTTTCCGGACAGGGCTTCACAGATACGCAGTATTTT.

Only a few counts were recorded for this clonotype. V usage is TRBV13 and J usage is TRBJ1-1, with D tentatively TRBD1 (6 bases). The V gene lost 5 bases and the J gene lost 3 bases, with 13 bases spanning the gap. The germline CDR1 and CDR2 sequences are PRHDT and FYEKMQ (reference sequence). The CDR3 is 14 residues long. The CDR3 reads CASSPGQGHTEAFF. For the CDR3, the DNA is TGTGCCAGCAGCCCGGGGCAGGGGCACACTGAAGCTTTCTTT. The full variable domain, its missing parts supplied by reference TRBV13 and TRBJ1-1, is AAGVIQSPRHLIKEKRETATLKCYPIPRHDTVYWYQQGPGQDPQFLISFYEKMQSDKGSIPDRFSAQQFSDYHSELNMSSLELGDSALYFCASSPGQGHTEAFFGQGTRLTVV.

The rearrangement joins TRBV4-3 to TRBJ1-4; D call uncertain. Germline CDR1 and CDR2: LGHNA and YSLEER. Trimming stripped 0 bases from V and 0 bases from J, with 5 bases between. The CDR3 is 15 residues long. This chain's CDR3 is CASSQDRSTNEKLFF. CDR3 coding DNA: TGCGCCAGCAGCCAAGACCGCTCAACTAATGAAAAACTGTTTTTT.

This chain links TRBV5-1 with TRBJ2-4; TRBD1 is a possible D gene (6 bases). CDR1 and CDR2 (germline): SGHRS, YFSETQ. CDR3 length: 17 residues. Deletions cut 0 bases from V and 0 bases from J, with 13 bases between. The CDR3 spells CASSLDPQGSAKNIQYF. CDR3 DNA: TGCGCCAGCAGCTTGGATCCACAGGGTTCAGCCAAAAACATTCAGTACTTC.

This clonotype has just a few counts. The J gene is TRBJ2-7, the V gene TRBV12-5; tentatively, D is TRBD1 (7 bases). The V end lost 9 bases, the J end lost 3 bases, and 15 bases lay between the germline ends. CDR3 length equals 13 residues. The V gene's germline CDR1 is LGHNT and CDR2 FRNRAP. The CDR3 DNA sequence: TGTGCTAGGCGGAGGGGGCCGCGCTACGAGCAGTACTTC. Protein sequence: CARRRGPRYEQYF.

J is TRBJ1-2 and V is TRBV14, with D possibly TRBD1 on 5 matching bases. The V end lost 5 bases, the J end lost 3 bases, and 10 bases lay between the germline ends. CDR3 length: 13 residues. From germline, CDR1 is SGHDN and CDR2 FVKESK. The CDR3 sequence: CASSLGRHYGYTF. For the CDR3, the DNA is TGTGCCAGCAGCTTGGGACGGCACTATGGCTACACCTTC.

There are a few counts of this clonotype. This chain links TRBV5-1 with TRBJ2-3; TRBD1 aligns across 7 bases. Germline loops: CDR1 SGHRS, CDR2 YFSETQ. The J segment lost 0 bases and the V segment lost 3 bases, leaving 4 bases of the junction unmatched. The CDR3 sequence is 15 residues long. CDR3 residues: CASSSGQRSTDTQYF. CDR3 DNA: TGCGCCAGCAGCTCGGGACAGAGGAGCACAGATACGCAGTATTTT.